This TCR beta chain was captured in a study of shared clonotypes between healthy human individuals. The assay was immunoSEQ multiplex PCR, and TCRdb's table has in-frame clones only and misses some. The sample yields about 450,000 clones, about 76% seen once. The specimen sequenced was PBMCs. The origin of this receptor is a woman aged 40 to 55 in good health. Some clones in this sample may be carry-over from other donors' samples.

This CDR3 reads CASSEIFGTGDHTGELFF. DNA of the CDR3: TGCGCCAGCAGTGAGATTTTTGGGACAGGGGATCACACCGGGGAGCTGTTTTTT. This chain uses TRBV10-2 with TRBJ2-2; 10 bases match TRBD1. CDR3 size: 18 residues. V shed 2 bases and J 3 bases; nucleotides not matched to a gene: 9. CDR1 WSHSY and CDR2 SAAADI come from the germline V gene.